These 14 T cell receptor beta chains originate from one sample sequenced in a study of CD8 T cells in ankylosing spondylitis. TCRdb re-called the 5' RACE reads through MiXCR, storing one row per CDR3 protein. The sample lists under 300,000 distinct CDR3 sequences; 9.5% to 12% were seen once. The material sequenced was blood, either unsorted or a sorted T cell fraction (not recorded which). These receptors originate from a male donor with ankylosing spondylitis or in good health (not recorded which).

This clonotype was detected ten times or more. CDR3 region: CASRLAGQGNEQFF. CDR3 nucleotide sequence: TGTGCCAGTCGACTAGCGGGACAGGGCAATGAGCAGTTCTTC. The V and J genes are TRBV19 and TRBJ2-1, with 11 bases aligning to TRBD2. Looked up from germline, CDR1 is LNHDA and CDR2 is SQIVND (reference sequence). Trimming at V came to 8 bases and at J to 6 bases, leaving 6 bases not matched to a gene. The CDR3 covers 14 residues.

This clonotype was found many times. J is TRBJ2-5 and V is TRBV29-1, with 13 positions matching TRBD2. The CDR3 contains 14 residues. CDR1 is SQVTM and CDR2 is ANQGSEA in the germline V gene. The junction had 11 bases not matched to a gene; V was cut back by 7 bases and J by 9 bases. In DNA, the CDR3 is TGCAGCGCCTCCAGACTAGCGGGAGGAAGGCCCCAGTACTTC. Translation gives CSASRLAGGRPQYF.

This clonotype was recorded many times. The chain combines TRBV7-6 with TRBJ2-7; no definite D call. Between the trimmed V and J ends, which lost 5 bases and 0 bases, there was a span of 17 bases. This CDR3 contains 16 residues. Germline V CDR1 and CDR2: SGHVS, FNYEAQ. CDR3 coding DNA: TGTGCCAGCAGCCTAAATCCCTCGACTTTCTCCTACGAGCAGTACTTC. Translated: CASSLNPSTFSYEQYF.

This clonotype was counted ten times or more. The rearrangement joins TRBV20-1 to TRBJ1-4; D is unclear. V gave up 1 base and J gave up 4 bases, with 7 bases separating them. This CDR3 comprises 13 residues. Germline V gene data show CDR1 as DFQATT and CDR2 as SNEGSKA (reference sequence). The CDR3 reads CSARGQHNEKLFF. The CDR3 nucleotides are TGCAGTGCTAGAGGCCAGCATAATGAAAAACTGTTTTTT.

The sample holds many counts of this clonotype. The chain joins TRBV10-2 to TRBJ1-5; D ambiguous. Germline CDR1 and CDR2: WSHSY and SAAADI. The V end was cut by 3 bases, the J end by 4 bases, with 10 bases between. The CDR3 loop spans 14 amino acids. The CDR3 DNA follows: TGCGCCAGCAGTGATTGGGGAAATAATCAGCCCCAGCATTTT. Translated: CASSDWGNNQPQHF.

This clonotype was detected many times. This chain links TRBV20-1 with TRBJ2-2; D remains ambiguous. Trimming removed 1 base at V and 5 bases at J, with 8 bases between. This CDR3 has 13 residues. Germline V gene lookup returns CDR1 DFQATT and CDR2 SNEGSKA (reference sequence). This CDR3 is CSARGIVTGELFF. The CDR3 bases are TGCAGTGCTAGAGGAATAGTTACCGGGGAGCTGTTTTTT.

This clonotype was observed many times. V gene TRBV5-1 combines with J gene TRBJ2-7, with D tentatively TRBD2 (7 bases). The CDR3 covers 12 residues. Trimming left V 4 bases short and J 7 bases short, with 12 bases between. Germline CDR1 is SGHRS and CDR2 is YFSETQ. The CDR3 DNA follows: TGCGCCAGCAGCGGGGGGGCCTGGGAGCAGTACTTC. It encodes CASSGGAWEQYF.

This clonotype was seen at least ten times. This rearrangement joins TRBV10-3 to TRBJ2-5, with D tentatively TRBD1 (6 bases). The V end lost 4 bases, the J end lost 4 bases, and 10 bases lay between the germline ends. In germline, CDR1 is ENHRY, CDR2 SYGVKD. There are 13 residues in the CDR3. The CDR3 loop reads CAISGGRGETQYF. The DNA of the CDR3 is TGTGCCATCAGTGGCGGCAGGGGAGAGACCCAGTACTTC.

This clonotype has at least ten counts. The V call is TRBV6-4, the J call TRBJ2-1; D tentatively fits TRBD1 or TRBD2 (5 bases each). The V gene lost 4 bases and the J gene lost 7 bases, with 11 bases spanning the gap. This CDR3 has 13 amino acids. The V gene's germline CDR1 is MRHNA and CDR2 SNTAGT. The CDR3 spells CASSGGERNEQFF. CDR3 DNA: TGTGCCAGCAGTGGAGGGGAGAGGAATGAGCAGTTCTTC.

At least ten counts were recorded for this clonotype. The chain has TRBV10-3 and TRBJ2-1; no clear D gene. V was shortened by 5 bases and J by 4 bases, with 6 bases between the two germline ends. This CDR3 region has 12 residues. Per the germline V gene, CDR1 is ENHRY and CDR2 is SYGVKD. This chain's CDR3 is CAISTDYNEQFF. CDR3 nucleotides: TGTGCCATCAGTACAGATTACAATGAGCAGTTCTTC.

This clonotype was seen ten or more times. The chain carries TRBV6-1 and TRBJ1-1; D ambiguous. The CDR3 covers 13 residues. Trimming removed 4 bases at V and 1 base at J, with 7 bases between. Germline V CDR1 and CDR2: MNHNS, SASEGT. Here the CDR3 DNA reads TGTGCCAGCAGTGGTCAGAAGAACACTGAAGCTTTCTTT. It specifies CASSGQKNTEAFF.

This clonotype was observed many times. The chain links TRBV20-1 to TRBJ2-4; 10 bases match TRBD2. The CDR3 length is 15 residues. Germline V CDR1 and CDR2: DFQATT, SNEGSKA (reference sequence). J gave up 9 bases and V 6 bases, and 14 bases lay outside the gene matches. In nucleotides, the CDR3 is TGCAGTGCAAATTCCGGGACTAGCGAGATTGGCATTCAGTACTTC. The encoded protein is CSANSGTSEIGIQYF.

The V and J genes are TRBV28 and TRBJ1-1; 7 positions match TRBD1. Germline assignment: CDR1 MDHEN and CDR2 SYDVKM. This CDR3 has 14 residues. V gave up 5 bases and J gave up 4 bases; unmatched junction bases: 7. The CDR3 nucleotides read TGTGCCAGCAGTCAACAGGGGAGGGGCACTGAAGCTTTCTTT. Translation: CASSQQGRGTEAFF.

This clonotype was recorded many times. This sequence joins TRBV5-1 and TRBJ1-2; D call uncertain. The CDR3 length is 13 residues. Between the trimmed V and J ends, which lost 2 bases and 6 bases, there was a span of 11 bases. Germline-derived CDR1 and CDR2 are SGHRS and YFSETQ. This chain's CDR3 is CASSFSVGDGYTF. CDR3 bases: TGCGCCAGCAGCTTCTCGGTCGGGGATGGCTACACCTTC.